A selection of T cell receptor beta chains follows, all from one sample in a study of T cells and Merkel cell carcinoma outcomes. Using immunoSEQ multiplex PCR, the repertoire was profiled, and TCRdb retains in-frame clones only, with some absent. The table includes 1,200 to 1,500 clones, about 84% detected once. The material sequenced was tumor tissue from Merkel cell carcinoma. The receptors here all came from a human donor with Merkel cell carcinoma. The CDR3 runs from the conserved cysteine through the conserved F or W. The order of the fields is V gene, J gene, clone size, D gene, CDR3 protein, CDR3 DNA. The D gene is left open where the match is weak. Not every row has a clone size; where given, it reads once, few, many or a size class.

V gene: TRBV7-3; J gene: TRBJ1-1; clone size: -; D gene: -; CDR3 protein: CASSLNGPMNTEAFF; CDR3 DNA: TGTGCCAGCAGCTTAAATGGCCCCATGAACACTGAAGCTTTCTTT
V gene: TRBV18; J gene: TRBJ2-7; clone size: -; D gene: TRBD2; CDR3 protein: CASSATSGRTYEQYF; CDR3 DNA: TGTGCCAGCTCAGCGACTAGCGGGAGAACCTACGAGCAGTACTTC
V gene: TRBV5-1; J gene: TRBJ2-3; clone size: -; D gene: -; CDR3 protein: CASSLLGLTNTDTQYF; CDR3 DNA: TGCGCCAGCAGCTTGTTGGGCCTAACCAACACAGATACGCAGTATTTT
V gene: TRBV7-2; J gene: TRBJ2-7; clone size: -; D gene: -; CDR3 protein: CASSAMNYEQYF; CDR3 DNA: TGTGCCAGCAGCGCGATGAACTACGAGCAGTACTTC
V gene: TRBV12-5; J gene: TRBJ2-5; clone size: once; D gene: TRBD2; CDR3 protein: CASGRGGSPKTQYF; CDR3 DNA: TGTGCTAGTGGGCGGGGGGGCAGCCCCAAGACCCAGTACTTC
V gene: TRBV19; J gene: TRBJ1-1; clone size: -; D gene: -; CDR3 protein: CASSIPFLGAAEAFF; CDR3 DNA: TGTGCCAGTAGTATCCCGTTTTTGGGGGCGGCTGAAGCTTTCTTT
V gene: TRBV27; J gene: TRBJ2-3; clone size: few; D gene: TRBD2; CDR3 protein: CASSPLFSSGGEHGTQYF; CDR3 DNA: TGTGCCAGCAGTCCACTCTTTTCTAGCGGGGGCGAGCACGGTACGCAGTATTTT
V gene: TRBV30; J gene: TRBJ1-5; clone size: -; D gene: TRBD1; CDR3 protein: CACKTGANQPQHF; CDR3 DNA: TGTGCCTGTAAGACAGGGGCCAATCAGCCCCAGCATTTT
V gene: TRBV6-5; J gene: TRBJ1-2; clone size: -; D gene: TRBD1; CDR3 protein: CASSQQGAGYTF; CDR3 DNA: TGTGCCAGCAGTCAACAGGGGGCTGGCTACACCTTT
V gene: TRBV15; J gene: TRBJ1-2; clone size: once; D gene: -; CDR3 protein: CATSRERLVANYGYTF; CDR3 DNA: TGTGCCACCAGCAGAGAAAGATTGGTAGCTAACTATGGCTACACCTTC
V gene: TRBV5-1; J gene: TRBJ2-3; clone size: -; D gene: TRBD2; CDR3 protein: CASSRGLVQDTQYF; CDR3 DNA: TGCGCCAGCAGCCGTGGACTAGTTCAAGATACGCAGTATTTT
V gene: TRBV6-5; J gene: TRBJ1-1; clone size: -; D gene: -; CDR3 protein: CASSYAVGAMNTEAFF; CDR3 DNA: TGTGCCAGCAGTTACGCGGTGGGAGCTATGAACACTGAAGCTTTCTTT
V gene: TRBV7-9; J gene: TRBJ2-7; clone size: -; D gene: -; CDR3 protein: CASSLIPGESYEQYF; CDR3 DNA: TGTGCCAGCAGCTTAATCCCAGGGGAATCCTACGAGCAGTACTTC
V gene: TRBV18; J gene: TRBJ2-5; clone size: -; D gene: -; CDR3 protein: CASSPVVEETQYF; CDR3 DNA: TGTGCCAGCTCACCCGTAGTGGAAGAGACCCAATACTTC
V gene: TRBV27; J gene: TRBJ2-1; clone size: -; D gene: TRBD2; CDR3 protein: CASKSLAEIYNEQFF; CDR3 DNA: TGTGCCAGCAAATCTCTAGCGGAGATCTACAATGAGCAGTTCTTC
V gene: TRBV4-1; J gene: TRBJ1-6; clone size: -; D gene: -; CDR3 protein: CASSQDQFRGRNNSPLHF; CDR3 DNA: TGCGCCAGCAGCCAAGATCAGTTCAGGGGACGGAATAATTCACCCCTCCACTTT
V gene: TRBV30; J gene: TRBJ2-7; clone size: -; D gene: TRBD1; CDR3 protein: CAWRTAGGVYEQYF; CDR3 DNA: TGTGCCTGGAGAACCGCAGGGGGCGTATACGAGCAGTACTTC
V gene: TRBV30; J gene: TRBJ1-3; clone size: -; D gene: TRBD1; CDR3 protein: CAWSRGGTALSGNTIYF; CDR3 DNA: TGTGCCTGGAGTAGGGGGGGGACAGCGCTCTCTGGAAACACCATATATTTT
V gene: TRBV29-1; J gene: TRBJ2-7; clone size: -; D gene: -; CDR3 protein: CSVRAAYEQYF; CDR3 DNA: TGCAGCGTTCGAGCAGCCTACGAGCAGTACTTC
V gene: TRBV5-5; J gene: TRBJ1-5; clone size: -; D gene: TRBD1; CDR3 protein: CASSHSTGRNQPQHF; CDR3 DNA: TGTGCCAGCAGCCATTCGACAGGGCGTAATCAGCCCCAGCATTTT
V gene: TRBV7-2; J gene: TRBJ2-7; clone size: -; D gene: TRBD1; CDR3 protein: CASKIGTGPYEQYF; CDR3 DNA: TGTGCCAGCAAAATCGGGACAGGTCCCTACGAGCAGTACTTC
V gene: TRBV7-9; J gene: TRBJ2-7; clone size: large; D gene: -; CDR3 protein: CASSFGTHEQYF; CDR3 DNA: TGTGCCAGCAGCTTTGGGACCCACGAGCAGTACTTC
V gene: TRBV9; J gene: TRBJ1-1; clone size: -; D gene: TRBD1; CDR3 protein: CASSATGGSTEAFF; CDR3 DNA: TGTGCCAGCAGCGCGACAGGGGGGTCCACTGAAGCTTTCTTT
V gene: TRBV7-2; J gene: TRBJ1-5; clone size: -; D gene: -; CDR3 protein: CASSLYRAANQPQHF; CDR3 DNA: TGTGCCAGCAGCCTATACAGGGCCGCAAATCAGCCCCAGCATTTT
V gene: TRBV9; J gene: TRBJ2-5; clone size: -; D gene: TRBD2; CDR3 protein: CASNAAGDQETQYF; CDR3 DNA: TGTGCCAGCAACGCAGCGGGGGACCAAGAGACCCAGTACTTC
V gene: TRBV6-1; J gene: TRBJ2-3; clone size: -; D gene: -; CDR3 protein: CASSGGPLTDTQYF; CDR3 DNA: TGTGCCAGCAGTGGGGGACCGCTCACAGATACGCAGTATTTT
V gene: TRBV19; J gene: TRBJ1-5; clone size: -; D gene: -; CDR3 protein: CASRLQVSNQPQHF; CDR3 DNA: TGTGCCAGTAGGCTCCAGGTTAGCAATCAGCCCCAGCATTTT
V gene: TRBV9; J gene: TRBJ1-1; clone size: -; D gene: -; CDR3 protein: CASSVVSDTEAFF; CDR3 DNA: TGTGCCAGCAGCGTAGTGTCCGACACTGAAGCTTTCTTT
V gene: TRBV27; J gene: TRBJ2-7; clone size: -; D gene: -; CDR3 protein: CASSFLQGEQYF; CDR3 DNA: TGTGCCAGCAGTTTTTTACAGGGCGAGCAGTACTTC
V gene: TRBV7-9; J gene: TRBJ2-7; clone size: -; D gene: -; CDR3 protein: CASSFDREQYF; CDR3 DNA: TGTGCCAGCAGCTTTGACCGCGAGCAGTACTTC
V gene: TRBV10-3; J gene: TRBJ2-7; clone size: -; D gene: -; CDR3 protein: CAISEMGGQEQYF; CDR3 DNA: TGTGCCATCAGTGAGATGGGGGGCCAGGAGCAGTACTTC
V gene: TRBV30; J gene: TRBJ1-1; clone size: -; D gene: -; CDR3 protein: CAWSGQNTEAFF; CDR3 DNA: TGTGCCTGGAGTGGACAGAACACTGAAGCTTTCTTT
V gene: TRBV5-8; J gene: TRBJ2-5; clone size: -; D gene: -; CDR3 protein: CASSFVVVAGDETQYF; CDR3 DNA: TGTGCCAGCAGCTTTGTTGTAGTGGCAGGGGACGAGACCCAGTACTTC
V gene: TRBV7-2; J gene: TRBJ2-3; clone size: -; D gene: -; CDR3 protein: CASSQRGNADTQYF; CDR3 DNA: TGTGCCAGCAGCCAACGGGGGAACGCAGATACGCAGTATTTT
V gene: TRBV7-9; J gene: TRBJ2-3; clone size: once; D gene: TRBD1; CDR3 protein: CASSIPRDRGRNTDTQYF; CDR3 DNA: TGTGCCAGCAGCATACCCCGGGACAGGGGGCGAAACACAGATACGCAGTATTTT
V gene: TRBV9; J gene: TRBJ2-3; clone size: few; D gene: -; CDR3 protein: CASSVGTSTDTQYF; CDR3 DNA: TGTGCCAGCAGCGTAGGGACGAGCACAGATACGCAGTATTTT
V gene: TRBV11-3; J gene: TRBJ2-7; clone size: -; D gene: -; CDR3 protein: CASSLGGGPTYEQYF; CDR3 DNA: TGTGCCAGCAGCTTGGGTGGCGGGCCGACCTACGAGCAGTACTTC
V gene: TRBV15; J gene: TRBJ1-5; clone size: -; D gene: -; CDR3 protein: CATSQDPNQPQHF; CDR3 DNA: TGTGCCACCTCACAGGATCCCAATCAGCCCCAGCATTTT
V gene: TRBV5-6; J gene: TRBJ2-7; clone size: -; D gene: -; CDR3 protein: CASSSDRQVYEQYF; CDR3 DNA: TGTGCCAGCAGCTCCGATAGACAGGTTTACGAGCAGTACTTC
V gene: TRBV14; J gene: TRBJ1-3; clone size: -; D gene: -; CDR3 protein: CASSQARASNVPTSGNTIYF; CDR3 DNA: TGTGCTAGCAGCCAAGCAAGGGCAAGTAACGTGCCGACCTCTGGAAACACCATATATTTT
V gene: TRBV14; J gene: TRBJ1-3; clone size: -; D gene: -; CDR3 protein: CASSQDTRAGVSGNTIYF; CDR3 DNA: TGTGCCAGCAGCCAAGATACCCGAGCGGGGGTATCAGGAAACACCATATATTTT